The 15 T cell receptor beta chains below were found in one sample sequenced in a study of OX40 agonist ivuxolimab in advanced cancers. The method was immunoSEQ multiplex PCR; TCRdb's version includes in-frame clones alone and lacks a portion of them. Seen here are 70,000 to 80,000 clones, about 85% observed once, and the top ten hold about a sixth. This sample comprised CD4+ or CD8+ T cells sorted from blood, obtained in a trial of the OX40 agonist ivuxolimab. These receptor sequences come from an adult with an advanced solid tumor such as melanoma, head and neck, liver or kidney cancer.

This sequence joins TRBV10-1 and TRBJ2-1; perhaps D is TRBD1 or TRBD2 (6 bases each). V was cut by 4 bases and J by 3 bases, with 10 bases left in between. This CDR3 has 14 residues. Germline-derived CDR1 and CDR2 are WNHNN and SYGVQD (reference sequence). CDR3 coding DNA: TGCGCCAGCAGTGTAGGGGGGCACTACAATGAGCAGTTCTTC. Translating it yields CASSVGGHYNEQFF.

This clone was recorded once. The same CDR3 also results from other DNA sequences found in this sample. This sequence joins TRBV5-1 and TRBJ2-2; 8 bases align to TRBD1. Germline trimming cut 2 bases from V and 5 bases from J; bases unmatched to any gene: 2. CDR1 is SGHRS, CDR2 YFSETQ, per germline. The CDR3 covers 14 residues. The CDR3 is CASSLTGGTGELFF. The CDR3 region has the DNA TGCGCCAGCAGCTTAACAGGGGGTACCGGGGAGCTGTTTTTT.

This clone was seen a few times. This rearrangement joins TRBV7-2 to TRBJ2-1; D ambiguous. CDR1 and CDR2 (germline): SGHTA, FQGNSA. The CDR3 is made up of 11 amino acids. Trimming left V 5 bases short and J 8 bases short, with 7 bases between. The CDR3 DNA follows: TGTGCCAGCAGCGAGTATGATGAGCAGTTCTTC. This codes for CASSEYDEQFF.

The gene calls are TRBV10-3 and TRBJ2-6; 8 bases align to TRBD1. Germline CDR1 and CDR2: ENHRY and SYGVKD. This CDR3 is 17 amino acids long. The V segment lost 3 bases and the J segment 2 bases; nucleotides outside the gene matches: 6. The CDR3 coding sequence is TGTGCCATCAGTGATTGGGCCAGGGGGCCTGGGGCCAACGTCCTGACTTTC. Its protein is CAISDWARGPGANVLTF.

This chain connects TRBV15 to TRBJ2-5; D unclear. Trimming stripped 8 bases from V and 2 bases from J, with 6 bases between. Germline CDR1 reads LNHNV; CDR2 reads YYDKDF (reference sequence). This CDR3 has 11 residues. CDR3 bases: TGTGCCACCGGCGGACAAGAGACCCAGTACTTC. Translated, it gives CATGGQETQYF.

The chain joins TRBV9 to TRBJ2-2, with 10 bases that match TRBD2. Germline CDR1 and CDR2: SGDLS and YYNGEE. The junction had 11 bases not matched to a gene; V was cut back by 0 bases and J by 0 bases. The CDR3 is made up of 20 amino acids. The DNA of the CDR3 is TGTGCCAGCAGCGTAGGGGTAGCGGGGGGCTTATTCGCGAACACCGGGGAGCTGTTTTTT. This encodes CASSVGVAGGLFANTGELFF. The full variable domain, completed using reference TRBV9 and TRBJ2-2, is DSGVTQTPKHLITATGQRVTLRCSPRSGDLSVYWYQQSLDQGLQFLIQYYNGEERAKGNILERFSAQQFPDLHSELNLSSLELGDSALYFCASSVGVAGGLFANTGELFFGEGSRLTVL.

This clone was picked up a small number of times. The chain joins TRBV6-5 to TRBJ1-2; 10 bases agree with TRBD1. V lost 5 bases, J lost 8 bases, and 8 bases stayed unmatched. This CDR3 has 14 residues. Germline V gives CDR1 MNHEY, CDR2 SVGAGI. The CDR3 bases are TGTGCCAGCAGTGCGGGACAGGGGCGGAGGGGCTACACCTTC. As protein: CASSAGQGRRGYTF.

This chain connects TRBV14 to TRBJ2-5, with D possibly TRBD1 on 6 matching bases. Germline-derived CDR1 and CDR2 are SGHDN and FVKESK. V was cut by 4 bases and J by 1 base, with 13 bases left in between. This CDR3 comprises 15 residues. In DNA, the CDR3 is TGTGCCAGCAGCCTCCTACAGGGATCCCAAGAGACCCAGTACTTC. It yields the protein CASSLLQGSQETQYF. Combining the CDR3 with reference TRBV14 and TRBJ2-5 gives the whole variable domain EAGVTQFPSHSVIEKGQTVTLRCDPISGHDNLYWYRRVMGKEIKFLLHFVKESKQDESGMPNNRFLAERTGGTYSTLKVQPAELEDSGVYFCASSLLQGSQETQYFGPGTRLLVL.

This clone appeared once. The V and J genes are TRBV10-3 and TRBJ2-5; the D gene is possibly TRBD2 (6 bases). The J call is uncertain, as TRBJ2-7 better fits the DNA end. The length of the CDR3 is 15 residues. Germline CDR1 and CDR2: ENHRY and SYGVKD. CDR3 in DNA: TGTGCCATCAGTGAAGCGGCCCCGGGACTGACCGAGCAGTACTTC. This gives the protein CAISEAAPGLTEQYF.

For this clone: A junction boundary mismatches the germline segment, possibly from a read error. V usage is TRBV7-7 and J usage is TRBJ2-5, with unresolved D. The CDR3 is 13 amino acids. CDR1 and CDR2 from the germline V gene are SSHAT and FNYEAQ (reference sequence). The CDR3 spells CASSFIREETQYF. Written as DNA, the CDR3 is TGTGCTAGCAGCTTTATAAGGGAAGAGACCCAGTACTTC.

The CDR3 spells CASSEVEGEEAAFF. The CDR3 nucleotides read TGTGCCAGCAGTGAAGTAGAGGGGGAAGAAGCGGCTTTCTTT. The genes are TRBV6-5 and TRBJ1-1; D is possibly TRBD1 (6 bases). CDR1 and CDR2 (germline): MNHEY, SVGAGI. The V end was cut by 5 bases, the J end by 11 bases, with 21 bases between. The CDR3 runs to 14 residues.

The chain couples TRBV7-2 to TRBJ1-5, with D unclear. The V end lost 0 bases, the J end lost 5 bases, and 5 bases lay between the germline ends. CDR3 length equals 13 residues. CDR1 and CDR2 (germline): SGHTA, FQGNSA. The CDR3 spells CASSLAPDQPQHF. For the CDR3, the DNA is TGTGCCAGCAGCTTAGCGCCCGATCAGCCCCAGCATTTT.

Of note for this clone: At one boundary the junction diverges from the germline segment, which might be a read error. The chain employs TRBV7-7 and TRBJ2-5; a weak D match, TRBD2 (6 bases). Germline assignment: CDR1 SSHAT and CDR2 FNYEAQ (reference sequence). The CDR3 sequence is 16 residues long. The CDR3 region has the DNA TGTGCTAGCAGCTTAGCGTTCGGGAGCCAGGAAGAGACCCAGTACTTC. The encoded protein is CASSLAFGSQEETQYF.

This chain links TRBV6-1 with TRBJ2-3; the match to TRBD2 covers 9 bases. The J segment lost 7 bases and the V segment lost 1 base, leaving 6 bases of the junction unmatched. CDR3 length equals 15 residues. Per germline, CDR1 MNHNS and CDR2 SASEGT. In DNA, the CDR3 is TGTGCCAGCAGTGAAGGACTAGCGGTAACATATACGCAGTATTTT. Its protein is CASSEGLAVTYTQYF.

The chain is built from TRBV14 and TRBJ1-1; D is unclear. CDR1 and CDR2 (germline): SGHDN, FVKESK. V dropped 5 bases and J dropped 3 bases, with 10 bases sitting between them. The CDR3 has 13 amino acids. This chain's CDR3 is CASSTSKDTEAFF. CDR3 nucleotides: TGTGCCAGCAGCACGTCGAAGGACACTGAAGCTTTCTTT.